The 20 T cell receptor beta chains reported below all come from one sample, sequenced in a study of blood T cell repertoires in COVID-19. Produced via immunoSEQ multiplex PCR; TCRdb's table is partial and in-frame only. Among about 190,000 clones listed, 70% to 90% were seen once. Sample: peripheral blood. The receptors come from a young woman with active or convalescent COVID-19.

The chain couples TRBV6-2 or TRBV6-3 to TRBJ2-7; 7 positions match TRBD2. Germline assignment: CDR1 MNHEY and CDR2 SVGEGT. The CDR3 extends over 18 amino acids. V was clipped by 2 bases and J by 3 bases; unmatched bases: 16. The CDR3 bases are TGTGCCAGCAGTTACCCCGCGGGAGAGTGGGTTGGGGACTACGAGCAGTACTTC. Its protein is CASSYPAGEWVGDYEQYF.

The gene calls are TRBV9 and TRBJ2-1; 8 bases map to TRBD2. Germline CDR1 SGDLS, CDR2 YYNGEE. The CDR3 runs 13 residues. The ends lost 4 bases at V and 6 bases at J; junction bases unmatched: 3. This CDR3 reads CASSTGLGNEQFF. The CDR3 DNA sequence: TGTGCCAGCAGCACGGGACTAGGCAATGAGCAGTTCTTC.

The chain links TRBV9 to TRBJ2-1; 12 bases match TRBD2. Germline values: CDR1 SGDLS, CDR2 YYNGEE. Losses at the gene ends were 1 base for V and 9 bases for J; bases not matched to a gene: 5. The CDR3 has 15 amino acids. The CDR3 nucleotides read TGTGCCAGCAGCGTATTGACTAGCGGGAGTTCTGAGCAGTTCTTC. It codes for CASSVLTSGSSEQFF.

V and J are TRBV19 and TRBJ1-3; weak D call: TRBD1 (6 bases). The V end lost 3 bases, the J end lost 0 bases, and 15 bases lay between the germline ends. The CDR3 extends over 17 amino acids. Germline lookup yields CDR1 LNHDA and CDR2 SQIVND (reference sequence). The CDR3 coding sequence is TGTGCCAGTAGTATGAAGAGAACAGGGCACTCTGGAAACACCATATATTTT. Translation: CASSMKRTGHSGNTIYF. The full variable domain, with the rest looked up from reference TRBV19 and TRBJ1-3, is DGGITQSPKYLFRKEGQNVTLSCEQNLNHDAMYWYRQDPGQGLRLIYYSQIVNDFQKGDIAEGYSVSREKKESFPLTVTSAQKNPTAFYLCASSMKRTGHSGNTIYFGEGSWLTVV.

The chain combines TRBV6-6 with TRBJ2-7, with 12 bases aligning to TRBD1. The CDR3 contains 15 residues. Germline CDR1 MNHNY, CDR2 SVGAGI (reference sequence). The V gene end was trimmed by 5 bases and the J gene end by 4 bases; junction bases not matched to a gene: 6. The CDR3 DNA reads TGTGCCAGCAGTACGGGGACAGGGGGCAGGTACGAGCAGTACTTC. This gives the protein CASSTGTGGRYEQYF.

The chain uses TRBV7-6 and TRBJ2-1, with D possibly being TRBD2 (5 bases). Trimming took 6 bases from V and 5 from J, leaving 8 bases between them. CDR1 SGHVS and CDR2 FNYEAQ come from the germline V gene. There are 12 residues in the CDR3. The CDR3: CASRGLNNEQFF. The CDR3 nucleotides are TGTGCCAGCAGAGGACTCAACAATGAGCAGTTCTTC.

This chain uses TRBV18 with TRBJ2-7; weak D call: TRBD2 (6 bases). Germline V gives CDR1 KGHSH, CDR2 LQKENI. CDR3 length: 15 residues. V lost 4 bases and J lost 3, with 16 bases in between. The CDR3 spells CASSLTGTVRYEQYF. The CDR3 DNA sequence: TGTGCCAGCTCACTTACCGGGACTGTGCGCTACGAGCAGTACTTC.

The chain has TRBV6-6 and TRBJ2-2; D is ambiguous. Trimming took off 7 bases at V and 4 bases at J, with 7 bases between the two ends. This CDR3 region has 12 residues. CDR1 MNHNY and CDR2 SVGAGI come from the germline V gene (reference sequence). The CDR3 coding sequence is TGTGCCAGCACCCTCCCCACCGGGGAGCTGTTTTTT. Its protein is CASTLPTGELFF.

The gene calls are TRBV28 and TRBJ2-7; D ambiguous. The CDR3 covers 16 residues. V was pared by 2 bases and J by 0 bases, with 14 bases between. Germline V gene sequence: CDR1 MDHEN, CDR2 SYDVKM. Here the CDR3 DNA reads TGTGCCAGCAGTTTACAGAGGTCAGCTATCTCCTACGAGCAGTACTTC. Protein product: CASSLQRSAISYEQYF.

V gene TRBV28 combines with J gene TRBJ2-7; the match to TRBD1 covers 7 bases. CDR3 length equals 14 residues. V was clipped by 6 bases and J by 2 bases; unmatched bases: 7. CDR1 and CDR2 from the germline V gene are MDHEN and SYDVKM. For the CDR3, the DNA is TGTGCCAGCAGCTACCGGGACAGTACCTACGAGCAGTACTTC. Protein: CASSYRDSTYEQYF.

This clone was picked up one time. The chain is built from TRBV3-1 (or the pseudogene TRBV3-2) and TRBJ1-2; TRBD1 is a possible D gene (6 bases). V was trimmed by 2 bases and J by 4 bases, leaving 20 bases between them. CDR1 is LGHDT and CDR2 is YNNKEL in the germline V gene (reference sequence). The CDR3 is 17 residues long. This chain's CDR3 is CASSQYPGGGSTYGYTF. For the CDR3, the DNA is TGTGCCAGCAGCCAATATCCGGGTGGGGGCTCGACCTATGGCTACACCTTC.

V gene TRBV15 combines with J gene TRBJ2-4; D ambiguous. The V end was cut by 0 bases, the J end by 8 bases, with 14 bases between. The CDR3 has 15 residues. Germline assignment: CDR1 LNHNV and CDR2 YYDKDF (reference sequence). In DNA, the CDR3 is TGTGCCACCAGCAGAGATCACAGACATAAAGACATTCAGTACTTC. It codes for CATSRDHRHKDIQYF.

The rearrangement uses TRBV7-2 and TRBJ2-3, with 8 bases that match TRBD1. Germline-derived CDR1 and CDR2 are SGHTA and FQGNSA. This CDR3 contains 13 residues. V trimming: 8 bases; J trimming: 2 bases; junction bases outside the gene matches: 3. The CDR3 reads CASRQGTTDTQYF. For the CDR3, the DNA is TGTGCCAGCCGACAGGGGACCACAGATACGCAGTATTTT.

This chain links TRBV6-2 or TRBV6-3 with TRBJ2-3; 11 bases map to TRBD2. CDR1 and CDR2 (germline): MNHEY, SVGEGT. V trimming: 1 base; J trimming: 7 bases; junction bases outside the gene matches: 4. CDR3 size: 15 residues. The CDR3: CASSYLAGGSNTQYF. CDR3 coding DNA: TGTGCCAGCAGTTACTTAGCGGGAGGGTCCAATACGCAGTATTTT.

The chain has TRBV19 and TRBJ1-1; D is ambiguous. CDR3 length: 14 amino acids. The V gene lost 4 bases and the J gene lost 1 base, with 10 bases spanning the gap. In germline, CDR1 is LNHDA, CDR2 SQIVND (reference sequence). The CDR3 DNA sequence: TGTGCCAGTAGTAGAGAGGCAAGGAACACTGAAGCTTTCTTT. Its translation: CASSREARNTEAFF.

The chain joins TRBV11-2 to TRBJ1-5, with 7 positions matching TRBD1. The trim removed 4 bases at V and 3 bases at J, leaving 6 bases unmatched. Germline assignment: CDR1 SGHAT and CDR2 FQNNGV. The CDR3 length is 15 residues. This CDR3 is CASSSGQQNNQPQHF. The CDR3 nucleotides read TGTGCCAGCAGCTCGGGACAGCAAAACAATCAGCCCCAGCATTTT.

This clone came up once. The rearrangement joins TRBV18 to TRBJ2-1, with 10 bases lining up with TRBD2. Looked up from germline, CDR1 is KGHSH and CDR2 is LQKENI. V dropped 5 bases and J dropped 6; count of bases not matched to a gene: 4. This CDR3 is built from 14 residues. The CDR3 DNA reads TGTGCCAGCTCAGGGACTAGCGCACTCAATGAGCAGTTCTTC. Translation: CASSGTSALNEQFF.

This clone has a single count. This chain joins TRBV6-5 and TRBJ2-2, with TRBD1 as a possible D gene (6 bases). CDR3 size: 15 residues. Germline V gene lookup returns CDR1 MNHEY and CDR2 SVGAGI. V gave up 6 bases and J gave up 0 bases, with 11 bases separating them. CDR3 protein: CASRNEGANTGELFF. The CDR3 coding sequence is TGTGCCAGCAGAAACGAGGGGGCGAACACCGGGGAGCTGTTTTTT.

V usage is TRBV10-1 and J usage is TRBJ2-4; 8 bases align to TRBD1. CDR1 WNHNN and CDR2 SYGVQD come from the germline V gene (reference sequence). The trim removed 0 bases at V and 1 base at J, leaving 2 bases unmatched. There are 16 residues in the CDR3. CDR3: CASSESRTGAKNIQYF. Written as DNA, the CDR3 is TGCGCCAGCAGTGAGTCGAGGACAGGGGCCAAAAACATTCAGTACTTC.

The V gene is TRBV9, the J gene TRBJ2-3, with 7 positions matching TRBD1. Losses at the gene ends were 5 bases for V and 4 bases for J; bases not matched to a gene: 4. Germline V lookup: CDR1 SGDLS, CDR2 YYNGEE. The CDR3 totals 13 residues. CDR3 residues: CASRGDSADTQYF. The CDR3 bases are TGTGCCAGCAGGGGGGACAGTGCAGATACGCAGTATTTT. The whole variable domain, remainder taken from reference TRBV9 and TRBJ2-3, is DSGVTQTPKHLITATGQRVTLRCSPRSGDLSVYWYQQSLDQGLQFLIQYYNGEERAKGNILERFSAQQFPDLHSELNLSSLELGDSALYFCASRGDSADTQYFGPGTRLTVL.